This T cell receptor beta chain was sequenced in a study of blood T cell repertoires in COVID-19. Germline values: CDR1 SGDLS, CDR2 YYNGEE. The CDR3 extends over 14 amino acids. Trimming took 4 bases from V and 0 from J, leaving 8 bases between them. The study assigned cohorts using participant-reported clinical history. The study counted Cohort 3 donors as recovered given two negative PCRs, clearance, or symptom resolution. Sequenced by immunoSEQ multiplex PCR; TCRdb stores in-frame clones only, minus some. The sample includes a few hundred thousand clones, about four fifths of them seen just once. The chain couples TRBV9 to TRBJ1-3; the D gene is possibly TRBD1 (6 bases). Specimen: PBMCs or T cells enriched from blood (not recorded which). This clonotype was obtained from an older woman who had recovered from COVID-19. CDR3 DNA sequence: TGTGCCAGCAGCATACAGGGCTCTGGAAACACCATATATTTT. It yields the protein CASSIQGSGNTIYF.